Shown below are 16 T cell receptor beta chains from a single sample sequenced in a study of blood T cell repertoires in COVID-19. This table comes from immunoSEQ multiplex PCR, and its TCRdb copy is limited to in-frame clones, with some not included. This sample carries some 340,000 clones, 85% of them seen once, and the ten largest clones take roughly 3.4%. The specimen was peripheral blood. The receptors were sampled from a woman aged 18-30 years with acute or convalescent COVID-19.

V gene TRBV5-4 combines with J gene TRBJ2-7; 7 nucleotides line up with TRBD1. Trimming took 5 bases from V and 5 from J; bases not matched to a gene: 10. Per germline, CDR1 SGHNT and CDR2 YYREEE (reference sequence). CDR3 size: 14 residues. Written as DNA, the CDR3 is TGTGCCAGCAGTCGCGACAGGGAGCAAAACGAGCAGTACTTC. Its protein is CASSRDREQNEQYF.

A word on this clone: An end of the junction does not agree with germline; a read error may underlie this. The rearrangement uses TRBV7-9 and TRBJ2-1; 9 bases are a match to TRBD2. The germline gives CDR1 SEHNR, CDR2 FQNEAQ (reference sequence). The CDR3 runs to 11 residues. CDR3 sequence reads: CASSSLAGVIF. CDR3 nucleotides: TGTGCCAGCAGCTCCTTAGCGGGAGTTATCTTC.

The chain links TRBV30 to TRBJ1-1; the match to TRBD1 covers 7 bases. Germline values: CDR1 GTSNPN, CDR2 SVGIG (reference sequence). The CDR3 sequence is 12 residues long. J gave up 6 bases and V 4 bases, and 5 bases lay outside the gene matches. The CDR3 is CAWTRTGPEAFF. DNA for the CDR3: TGTGCCTGGACGAGGACAGGACCTGAAGCTTTCTTT.

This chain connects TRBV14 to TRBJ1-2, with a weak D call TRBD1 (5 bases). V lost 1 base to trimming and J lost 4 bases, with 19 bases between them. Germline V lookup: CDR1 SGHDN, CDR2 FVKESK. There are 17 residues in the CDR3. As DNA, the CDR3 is TGTGCCAGCAGCCAAGCACCCACCCGGGGCGGGATCTATGGCTACACCTTC. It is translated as CASSQAPTRGGIYGYTF.

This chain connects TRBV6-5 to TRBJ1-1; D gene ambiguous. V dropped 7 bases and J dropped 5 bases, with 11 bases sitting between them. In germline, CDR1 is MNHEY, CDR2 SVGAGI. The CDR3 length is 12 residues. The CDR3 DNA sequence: TGTGCCAGCAACCGAGTCCGGACTGAAGCTTTCTTT. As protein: CASNRVRTEAFF.

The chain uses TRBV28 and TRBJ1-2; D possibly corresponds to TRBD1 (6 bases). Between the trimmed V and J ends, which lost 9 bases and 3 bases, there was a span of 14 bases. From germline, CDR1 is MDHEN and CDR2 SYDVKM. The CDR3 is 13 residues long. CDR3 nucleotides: TGTGCCAGTGACGGGGGGCTAGACTATGGCTACACCTTC. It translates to CASDGGLDYGYTF.

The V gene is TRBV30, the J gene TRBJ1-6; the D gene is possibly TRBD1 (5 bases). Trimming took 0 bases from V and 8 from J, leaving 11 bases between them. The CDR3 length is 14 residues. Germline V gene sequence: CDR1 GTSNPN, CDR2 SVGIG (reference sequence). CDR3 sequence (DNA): TGTGCCTGGAGTGTACGGGGGGGGGATTCACCCCTCCACTTT. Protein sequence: CAWSVRGGDSPLHF.

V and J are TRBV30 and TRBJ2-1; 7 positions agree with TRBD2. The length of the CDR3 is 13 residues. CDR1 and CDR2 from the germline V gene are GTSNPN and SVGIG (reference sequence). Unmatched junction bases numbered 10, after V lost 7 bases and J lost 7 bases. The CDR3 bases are TGTGCCTTACAACGGGGGGACGAGAATGAGCAGTTCTTC. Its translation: CALQRGDENEQFF.

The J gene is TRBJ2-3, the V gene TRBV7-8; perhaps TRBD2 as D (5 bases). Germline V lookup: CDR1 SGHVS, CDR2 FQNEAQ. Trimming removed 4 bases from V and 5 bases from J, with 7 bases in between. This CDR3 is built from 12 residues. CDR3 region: CASSWERDTQYF. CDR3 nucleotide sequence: TGTGCCAGCAGCTGGGAGAGAGATACGCAGTATTTT.

The CDR3 DNA is TGTGCCTGGAGTGGGACGACAGGGAATGAAAAACTGTTTTTT. Its protein is CAWSGTTGNEKLFF. The chain joins TRBV30 to TRBJ1-4; TRBD1 agrees at 7 bases. CDR1 is GTSNPN, CDR2 SVGIG, per germline (reference sequence). Unmatched junction bases numbered 4, after V lost 1 base and J lost 5 bases. This CDR3 has 14 residues.

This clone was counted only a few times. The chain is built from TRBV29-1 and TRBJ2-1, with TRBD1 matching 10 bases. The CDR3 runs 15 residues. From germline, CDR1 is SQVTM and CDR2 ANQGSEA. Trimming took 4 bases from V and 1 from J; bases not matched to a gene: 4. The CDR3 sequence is CSVAPGQGSYNEQFF. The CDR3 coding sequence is TGCAGCGTTGCTCCGGGACAGGGGTCCTACAATGAGCAGTTCTTC.

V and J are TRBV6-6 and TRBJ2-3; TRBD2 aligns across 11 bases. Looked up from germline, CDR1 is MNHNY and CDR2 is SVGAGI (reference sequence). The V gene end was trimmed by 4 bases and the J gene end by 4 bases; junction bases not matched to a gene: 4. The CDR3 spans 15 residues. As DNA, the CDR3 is TGTGCCAGCAGTTTAGCGGGAGGGCCATCAGATACGCAGTATTTT. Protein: CASSLAGGPSDTQYF.

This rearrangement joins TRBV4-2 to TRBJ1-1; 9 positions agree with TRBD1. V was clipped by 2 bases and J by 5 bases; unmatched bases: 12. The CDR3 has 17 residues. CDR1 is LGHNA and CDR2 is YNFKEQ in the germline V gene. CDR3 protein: CASSQTGTGSVWTEAFF. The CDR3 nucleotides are TGTGCCAGCAGCCAAACGGGGACAGGGAGTGTCTGGACTGAAGCTTTCTTT.

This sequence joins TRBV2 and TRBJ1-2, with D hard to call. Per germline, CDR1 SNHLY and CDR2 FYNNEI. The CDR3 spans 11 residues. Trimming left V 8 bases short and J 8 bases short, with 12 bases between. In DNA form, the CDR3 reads TGTGCCAGCTGGGGAGGGAAGGGCTACACCTTC. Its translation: CASWGGKGYTF.

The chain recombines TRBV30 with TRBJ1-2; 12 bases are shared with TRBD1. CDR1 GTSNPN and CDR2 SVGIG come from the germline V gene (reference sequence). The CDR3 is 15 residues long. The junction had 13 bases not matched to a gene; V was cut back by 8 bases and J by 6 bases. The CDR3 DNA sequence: TGTGCCGGGGGAATCGGGGACAGGGGGCGGAATGGCTACACCTTC. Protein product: CAGGIGDRGRNGYTF.

The CDR3 region has the DNA TGTGCCAGCAGTTTAAGTTTCCCGGACGAGCAGTACTTC. Translating it yields CASSLSFPDEQYF. The rearrangement joins TRBV12-3 or TRBV12-4 to TRBJ2-7, with unresolved D. With 2 bases removed from V and 5 bases from J, the gap between germline ends came to 10 bases. The CDR3 has 13 amino acids.